This is a list of T cell receptor beta chains from one sample in a study of beta chain features in type 1 diabetes. Clones were sequenced by immunoSEQ multiplex PCR, and TCRdb holds only the in-frame ones, with some missing. The repertoire holds 350,000 to 450,000 clones, with about 15% as singletons. Sample: naive CD4+ T cells from blood. The source is a man younger than 45 in good health. Each CDR3 is given with its conserved first and last residue. A D gene is named only where the DNA matches it firmly. Where a row states a size, it is once, few, many or the class of an expanded clone; other rows omit it.

NA	TRBV29-1	TRBJ2-7	NA	TGCAGCGTTGAACCCCAGACAGGCCACGAGCAGTACTTC	CSVEPQTGHEQYF
TRBD1	TRBV6-5	TRBJ2-1	NA	TGTGCCAGCAGTCTCGGACAGGGGCGCTACAATGAGCAGTTCTTC	CASSLGQGRYNEQFF
NA	TRBV18	TRBJ2-5	NA	TGTGCCAGCTCGCCTACAGGATTCCAAGAGACCCAGTACTTC	CASSPTGFQETQYF
TRBD1	TRBV29-1	TRBJ2-3	NA	TGCAGCGTGGGACAGAGAGTGGATACGCAGTATTTT	CSVGQRVDTQYF
TRBD2	TRBV11-2	TRBJ2-3	NA	TGTGCCAGCAGCTTAGCGGGGGGAAAGGCAGATACGCAGTATTTT	CASSLAGGKADTQYF
NA	TRBV2	TRBJ1-2	NA	TGTGCCAGCAGAGCCGGGACGGTCTATGACTATGGCTACACCTTC	CASRAGTVYDYGYTF
NA	TRBV19	TRBJ2-1	few	TGTGCCAGTAGACGGACCGACAGCTCCTACAATGAGCAGTTCTTC	CASRRTDSSYNEQFF
NA	TRBV15	TRBJ2-1	once	TGTGCCACCAGCAGGTTGGACAGATACAATGAGCAGTTCTTC	CATSRLDRYNEQFF
NA	TRBV4-1	TRBJ2-7	NA	TGCGCCAGCAGCCAAGTTGGGTCCTACGAGCAGTACTTC	CASSQVGSYEQYF
NA	TRBV4-1	TRBJ1-2	few	TGCGCCAGCAGCCAAGATCTCGGAGGGAACTATGGCTACACCTTC	CASSQDLGGNYGYTF
NA	TRBV9	TRBJ2-7	few	TGTGCCAGCAGCGCCCAAGGTGGCAGTACCTACGAGCAGTACTTC	CASSAQGGSTYEQYF
NA	TRBV30	TRBJ2-4	few	TGTGCCTGGAGCCGGGGGCTTCGGGCGAACATTCAGTACTTC	CAWSRGLRANIQYF
NA	TRBV15	TRBJ2-7	NA	TGTGCCACCAGCAGAGCTGTGACTAACTACGAGCAGTACTTC	CATSRAVTNYEQYF
NA	TRBV29-1	TRBJ1-3	NA	TGCAGCGTTTCCAGCTCTGGAAACACCATATATTTT	CSVSSSGNTIYF
TRBD2	TRBV30	TRBJ2-3	few	TGTGCCCGTAGCGGGAGCGGGAATACGCAGTATTTT	CARSGSGNTQYF
TRBD1	TRBV7-2	TRBJ2-2	few	TGTGCCAGCAGCTTAGCACAGGGGCTGGCCGGGGAGCTGTTTTTT	CASSLAQGLAGELFF